The entry below gives a single TCR beta chain sequence along with its context. Its antigen is currently unknown. The sample originates from a study of OX40 agonist ivuxolimab in advanced cancers. Study at large: A male proportion of about 84% was recorded, with mean age roughly 62 years and range roughly 23 to 79. Notes on the study in general: Near-lowest levels of clonal expansion characterized partial responders at 0.1-3.0 mg/kg.

Sequencing was performed with immunoSEQ multiplex PCR; in TCRdb, only in-frame clones are kept and a portion is missing. The sample records approximately 60,000 clones, around four fifths being singletons. The origin of this receptor is an adult with an advanced solid tumor such as melanoma, head and neck, liver or kidney cancer. The specimen was CD4+ or CD8+ T cells sorted from blood, collected in a trial of the OX40 agonist ivuxolimab.

CDR3 bases: TGTGCCAGCAGCTTAAACGGGGGGGGCCTTGAGACCCAGTACTTC. Its translation is CASSLNGGGLETQYF. The V gene is TRBV7-9, the J gene TRBJ2-5; 8 positions agree with TRBD2. In germline, CDR1 is SEHNR, CDR2 FQNEAQ (reference sequence). J gave up 5 bases and V 2 bases, and 7 bases lay outside the gene matches. The CDR3 loop spans 15 amino acids.